Listed below are T cell receptor beta chains from one sample, sequenced in a study of identical twins. TCRdb recomputed calls from the 5' RACE reads with MiXCR, one row per CDR3 protein. The profile shows approximately 350,000 distinct CDR3 sequences, 9% to 15% of them singletons. These data were also filed under a second study, of yellow fever vaccine responses in identical twins.

Specimen: CD8+ T cells sorted from blood. These receptors were taken from a woman in her late teens or twenties in good health. The CDR3 runs from the conserved cysteine through the conserved F or W. A D gene is named only where the DNA matches it firmly. Clone size is given for some rows only: seen once, a few or many times, or a class if the clone is expanded.

cdr3_aa | cdr3_nt | v_call | clone_size | d_call | j_call
CASSQVQGTDTQYF | TGCGCCAGCAGCCAAGTACAGGGCACAGATACGCAGTATTTT | TRBV4-1 | few | NA | TRBJ2-3
CASSGQGGGDEQFF | TGTGCCAGCAGCGGACAGGGGGGGGGCGATGAGCAGTTCTTC | TRBV27 | few | TRBD1 | TRBJ2-1
CASSSTGGRTNEKLFF | TGTGCCAGCAGTTCGACAGGGGGGCGAACTAATGAAAAACTGTTTTTT | TRBV12-3/TRBV12-4 | few | TRBD1 | TRBJ1-4
CASSSGETGELFF | TGTGCCAGCAGTTCCGGAGAAACCGGGGAGCTGTTTTTT | TRBV27 | NA | NA | TRBJ2-2
CASSPGLAGARTQYF | TGCGCCAGCAGCCCGGGACTAGCTGGGGCTAGGACCCAGTACTTC | TRBV5-1 | many | TRBD2 | TRBJ2-5
CASSNSGETQYF | TGTGCCAGCAGCAATAGCGGAGAGACCCAGTACTTC | TRBV28 | many | NA | TRBJ2-5
CASSGWTSLTDTQYF | TGTGCCAGCAGCGGCTGGACCTCCTTGACAGATACGCAGTATTTT | TRBV13 | few | NA | TRBJ2-3
CAISGDYDEQFF | TGTGCCATCAGTGGGGATTACGATGAGCAGTTCTTC | TRBV10-3 | many | NA | TRBJ2-1
CASSPGDHNEQYF | TGTGCCAGCAGTCCCGGGGACCATAACGAGCAGTACTTC | TRBV7-7 | few | NA | TRBJ2-7
CASSVLRDRMETQYF | TGTGCCAGCAGCGTACTCCGGGACAGGATGGAGACCCAGTACTTC | TRBV5-5 | NA | TRBD1 | TRBJ2-5
CASKPWTGVDNEQFF | TGTGCCAGCAAACCTTGGACAGGGGTTGACAATGAGCAGTTCTTC | TRBV6-1 | few | TRBD1 | TRBJ2-1
CSVDKSNTEAFF | TGCAGCGTTGATAAGTCGAACACTGAAGCTTTCTTT | TRBV29-1 | NA | NA | TRBJ1-1
CASSLLLGTGATDTQYF | TGTGCCAGCAGTCTACTACTCGGGACAGGAGCCACAGATACGCAGTATTTT | TRBV27 | few | TRBD1 | TRBJ2-3
CASSQDSGDIQYF | TGTGCCAGCAGCCAAGACAGTGGGGACATTCAGTACTTC | TRBV4-2 | few | NA | TRBJ2-4